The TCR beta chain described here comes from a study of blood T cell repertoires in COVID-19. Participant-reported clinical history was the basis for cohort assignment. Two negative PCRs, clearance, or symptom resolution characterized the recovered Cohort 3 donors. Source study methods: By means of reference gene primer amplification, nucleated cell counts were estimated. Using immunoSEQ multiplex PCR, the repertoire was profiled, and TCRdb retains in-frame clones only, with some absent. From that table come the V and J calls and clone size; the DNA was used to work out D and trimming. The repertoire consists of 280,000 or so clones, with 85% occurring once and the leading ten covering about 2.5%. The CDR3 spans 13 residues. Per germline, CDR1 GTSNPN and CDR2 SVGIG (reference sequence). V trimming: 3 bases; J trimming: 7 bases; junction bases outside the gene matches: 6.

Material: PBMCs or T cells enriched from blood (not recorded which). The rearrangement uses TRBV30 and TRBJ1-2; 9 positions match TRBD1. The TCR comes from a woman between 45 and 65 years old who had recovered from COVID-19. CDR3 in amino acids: CAWRDTGGPGYTF. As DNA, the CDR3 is TGTGCCTGGAGGGACACAGGGGGCCCTGGCTACACCTTC. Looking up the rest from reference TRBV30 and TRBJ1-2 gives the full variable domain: SQTIHQWPATLVQPVGSPLSLECTVEGTSNPNLYWYRQAAGRGLQLLFYSVGIGQISSEVPQNLSASRPQDRQFILSSKKLLLSDSGFYLCAWRDTGGPGYTFGSGTRLTVV.